These 26 T cell receptor beta chains were sequenced from one sample in a study of shared clonotypes between healthy human individuals. Method: immunoSEQ multiplex PCR; TCRdb's copy keeps in-frame clones and lacks some. The table has over a million clones, over 95% seen once. The sample taken for sequencing was naive CD4+ T cells sorted from blood. Subset noted: CD45RA+ positively selected. The source is a man younger than 45 in good health.

The chain employs TRBV28 and TRBJ2-5; weak D call: TRBD2 (5 bases). Germline loops: CDR1 MDHEN, CDR2 SYDVKM. This CDR3 region has 14 residues. V was clipped by 2 bases and J by 5 bases, with 12 bases between them. The CDR3 DNA follows: TGTGCCAGCAGTTTAGGCCGAGGGTGGGAGACCCAGTACTTC. Translated: CASSLGRGWETQYF.

V is TRBV7-9 and J is TRBJ1-5; perhaps TRBD1 as D (5 bases). The CDR3 spans 15 residues. Germline V gene sequence: CDR1 SEHNR, CDR2 FQNEAQ (reference sequence). V lost 1 base and J 7 bases, leaving 14 bases between the germline ends. The CDR3 DNA follows: TGTGCCAGCAGCTTAGGGGAAGTTAGGGGACAGCCCCAGCATTTT. It yields the protein CASSLGEVRGQPQHF.

The chain employs TRBV6-1 and TRBJ2-5, with 7 bases fitting TRBD1. With V trimmed by 6 bases and J by 2 bases, 3 bases remained unmatched. Germline V CDR1 and CDR2: MNHNS, SASEGT. The CDR3 covers 13 residues. The CDR3 coding sequence is TGTGCCAGCAGCAGGGGACAGCAAGAGACCCAGTACTTC. Its protein is CASSRGQQETQYF.

The chain uses TRBV7-2 and TRBJ2-1, with 11 bases fitting TRBD2. V was pared by 4 bases and J by 2 bases, with 7 bases of the junction left unmatched. The CDR3 spans 17 residues. Germline CDR1 is SGHTA and CDR2 is FQGNSA. The DNA of the CDR3 is TGTGCCAGCAGCTCCACTAATAGCGGGAGGGCCTACAATGAGCAGTTCTTC. Protein sequence: CASSSTNSGRAYNEQFF.

The V gene is TRBV27, the J gene TRBJ2-7; TRBD2 aligns across 11 bases. Trimming removed 6 bases from V and 6 bases from J; junction bases left unmatched: 7. This CDR3 is 14 amino acids long. Germline CDR1 reads MNHEY; CDR2 reads SMNVEV (reference sequence). CDR3 amino acids: CASSPLAGASEQYF. The CDR3 region has the DNA TGTGCCAGCAGCCCACTAGCGGGAGCATCCGAGCAGTACTTC.

This rearrangement joins TRBV7-2 to TRBJ2-5, with D possibly matching TRBD1 (5 bases). This CDR3 has 13 amino acids. Trimming shortened V by 1 base and J by 11 bases, and 14 bases separated the two germline ends. Germline loops: CDR1 SGHTA, CDR2 FQGNSA. CDR3 region: CASSLVGGGQQYF. The DNA of the CDR3 is TGTGCCAGCAGCTTAGTAGGCGGCGGACAACAGTACTTC.

The chain has TRBV28 and TRBJ1-2, with TRBD1 identical over 9 bases. Germline CDR1 and CDR2: MDHEN and SYDVKM. The CDR3 is 14 residues long. V lost 8 bases, J lost 4 bases, and 8 bases stayed unmatched. DNA of the CDR3: TGTGCCAGCTCAGTGGGGACAGGGATCTATGGCTACACCTTC. Translation: CASSVGTGIYGYTF.

This chain uses TRBV2 with TRBJ1-3; tentatively, D is TRBD1 (5 bases). There are 16 residues in the CDR3. V was pared by 3 bases and J by 0 bases, with 12 bases between. CDR1 is SNHLY and CDR2 is FYNNEI in the germline V gene. In nucleotides, the CDR3 is TGTGCCAGCAGTGAGATCGGGGGTCGCTCTGGAAACACCATATATTTT. Amino acid sequence: CASSEIGGRSGNTIYF.

This clone was picked up one time. The rearrangement joins TRBV9 to TRBJ2-7, with 7 nucleotides matching TRBD1. The V segment lost 4 bases and the J segment 3 bases; nucleotides outside the gene matches: 13. The CDR3 runs to 16 residues. CDR1 is SGDLS and CDR2 is YYNGEE in the germline V gene. CDR3 residues: CASSPRQGVNLYEQYF. CDR3 in DNA: TGTGCCAGCAGCCCGCGACAGGGAGTGAACCTCTACGAGCAGTACTTC.

The genes are TRBV11-3 and TRBJ2-2; maybe TRBD2 (6 bases). From germline, CDR1 is SGHNT and CDR2 YENEEA. V lost 0 bases and J 5 bases, leaving 16 bases between the germline ends. This CDR3 contains 17 residues. CDR3 DNA sequence: TGTGCCAGCAGCTTAGAACTAGGCCCGGAGGGTACCGGGGAGCTGTTTTTT. Its protein product is CASSLELGPEGTGELFF.

The V call is TRBV28, the J call TRBJ1-3; weak D call: TRBD1 (5 bases). Germline CDR1 MDHEN, CDR2 SYDVKM. Trimming stripped 3 bases from V and 0 bases from J, with 18 bases between. The CDR3 has 18 amino acids. This CDR3 is CASSFATVGLNSGNTIYF. In DNA form, the CDR3 reads TGTGCCAGCAGTTTCGCGACAGTGGGGTTGAACTCTGGAAACACCATATATTTT.

The chain has TRBV4-1 and TRBJ2-3, with D perhaps matching TRBD1 (5 bases). Germline lookup yields CDR1 MGHRA and CDR2 YSYEKL. The CDR3 extends over 16 amino acids. V was trimmed by 0 bases and J by 0 bases, leaving 10 bases between them. CDR3 residues: CASSQDRGFSTDTQYF. CDR3 sequence (DNA): TGCGCCAGCAGCCAAGATAGGGGATTTAGCACAGATACGCAGTATTTT.

As regards this clone: Other DNA sequences in the sample encode the same CDR3. The J gene is TRBJ2-7, the V gene TRBV20-1; D is uncertain. The CDR3 length is 11 residues. V was clipped by 6 bases and J by 2 bases, with 8 bases between them. Looked up from germline, CDR1 is DFQATT and CDR2 is SNEGSKA (reference sequence). The chain's CDR3 is CSAGGAYEQYF. The CDR3 coding sequence is TGCAGTGCGGGTGGGGCCTACGAGCAGTACTTC.

Remarks on this clone: The sample has other DNA sequences that encode this CDR3 too. V is TRBV11-2 and J is TRBJ2-1; D is tentatively TRBD1 or TRBD2 (5 bases each). Germline values: CDR1 SGHAT, CDR2 FQNNGV. V gave up 6 bases and J gave up 3 bases, with 9 bases separating them. The CDR3 is 13 residues long. CDR3 sequence reads: CASSLRGYNEQFF. In DNA form, the CDR3 reads TGTGCCAGCAGTCTGAGGGGCTACAATGAGCAGTTCTTC.

This chain uses TRBV30 with TRBJ2-5; 7 nucleotides align to TRBD2. The CDR3 totals 13 residues. Germline CDR1 is GTSNPN and CDR2 is SVGIG (reference sequence). J was trimmed by 1 base and V by 3 bases; bases with no gene match: 2. CDR3 in amino acids: CAWRGGGQETQYF. CDR3 nucleotides: TGTGCCTGGAGGGGCGGGGGCCAAGAGACCCAGTACTTC.

The chain joins TRBV28 to TRBJ1-2; 8 positions agree with TRBD1. After removal of 2 bases from V and 12 bases from J, the junction contained 5 bases not matched to a gene. The CDR3 contains 12 residues. Germline CDR1 and CDR2: MDHEN and SYDVKM. CDR3 nucleotide sequence: TGTGCCAGCAGTTTAGGACAGGGCAAAAACACCTTC. This translates into CASSLGQGKNTF.

The V call is TRBV18, the J call TRBJ2-7; 7 bases are a match to TRBD1. The CDR3 spans 12 residues. The V and J ends lost 4 bases and 6 bases, in that order; junction bases with no gene match: 3. The germline gives CDR1 KGHSH, CDR2 LQKENI. The CDR3 loop is CASSLGTAEQYF. The DNA of the CDR3 is TGTGCCAGCTCACTCGGGACAGCCGAGCAGTACTTC.

The rearrangement links TRBV6-1 to TRBJ2-7; 11 nucleotides match TRBD1. The V gene's germline CDR1 is MNHNS and CDR2 SASEGT. J lost 6 bases, V lost 2 bases, and 9 bases had no gene match. The CDR3 spans 16 residues. For the CDR3, the DNA is TGTGCCAGCAGTGAATGGAGAGGACAGGGGGCCGCCGAGCAGTACTTC. It translates to CASSEWRGQGAAEQYF.

The chain carries TRBV20-1 and TRBJ2-7; D gene unclear. The CDR3 loop spans 11 amino acids. Per the germline V gene, CDR1 is DFQATT and CDR2 is SNEGSKA (reference sequence). Trimming took 6 bases from V and 6 from J, leaving 12 bases between them. This chain's CDR3 is CSALLPGEQYF. CDR3 nucleotide sequence: TGCAGTGCCCTGTTGCCAGGCGAGCAGTACTTC.

CDR3 nucleotides: TGTGCCAGCAGTTACCTAGCGGGGAACACCGGGGAGCTGTTTTTT. It encodes CASSYLAGNTGELFF. The chain is built from TRBV6-6 and TRBJ2-2, with 8 bases matching TRBD2. Germline V gene data show CDR1 as MNHNY and CDR2 as SVGAGI (reference sequence). V gave up 2 bases and J gave up 1 base; unmatched junction bases: 0. CDR3 size: 15 residues.

The V gene is TRBV28, the J gene TRBJ1-5; D gene unclear. V was trimmed by 7 bases and J by 0 bases, leaving 10 bases between them. The CDR3 extends over 14 amino acids. The germline gives CDR1 MDHEN, CDR2 SYDVKM. The DNA of the CDR3 is TGTGCCAGCACTGCAACGCCTAGCAATCAGCCCCAGCATTTT. Translated, it gives CASTATPSNQPQHF. Looking up the rest from reference TRBV28 and TRBJ1-5 gives the full variable domain: DVKVTQSSRYLVKRTGEKVFLECVQDMDHENMFWYRQDPGLGLRLIYFSYDVKMKEKGDIPEGYSVSREKKERFSLILESASTNQTSMYLCASTATPSNQPQHFGDGTRLSIL.

This rearrangement joins TRBV10-3 to TRBJ2-3; no reliable D call. V was trimmed by 0 bases and J by 3 bases, leaving 7 bases between them. Per germline, CDR1 ENHRY and CDR2 SYGVKD. The CDR3 runs to 14 residues. CDR3 in DNA: TGTGCCATCAGTGAGTCGGCAAGGACAGATACGCAGTATTTT. Its translation is CAISESARTDTQYF.

The rearrangement uses TRBV7-2 and TRBJ2-5; the match to TRBD2 covers 9 bases. Germline V gene sequence: CDR1 SGHTA, CDR2 FQGNSA. Trimming removed 3 bases from V and 7 bases from J; junction bases left unmatched: 3. CDR3 length equals 13 residues. The CDR3 protein is CASSLTSGSTQYF. In DNA, the CDR3 is TGTGCCAGCAGCTTGACTAGCGGCTCGACCCAGTACTTC.

J is TRBJ1-2 and V is TRBV29-1; 7 positions match TRBD1. The CDR3 is 12 residues long. Germline V gene sequence: CDR1 SQVTM, CDR2 ANQGSEA. Trimming cost V 7 bases and J 8 bases; bases outside gene matches: 10. CDR3 DNA sequence: TGCAGCGCCCAAGACAGGGTTGGCGGCTACACCTTC. Residues: CSAQDRVGGYTF.

The gene calls are TRBV15 and TRBJ2-1, with 10 bases matching TRBD2. Germline-derived CDR1 and CDR2 are LNHNV and YYDKDF (reference sequence). This CDR3 is built from 17 residues. V shed 1 base, J shed 3 bases, and the junction held 6 bases outside the gene matches. Written as DNA, the CDR3 is TGTGCCACCAGCAGAGGGACTAGCGGAATCCTCTACAATGAGCAGTTCTTC. Translation gives CATSRGTSGILYNEQFF. Using reference TRBV15 and TRBJ2-1 for the parts outside the CDR3, the full variable domain is DAMVIQNPRYQVTQFGKPVTLSCSQTLNHNVMYWYQQKSSQAPKLLFHYYDKDFNNEADTPDNFQSRRPNTSFCFLDIRSPGLGDTAMYLCATSRGTSGILYNEQFFGPGTRLTVL.

This chain connects TRBV10-3 to TRBJ2-3; 7 bases line up with TRBD1. The germline V gene encodes CDR1 ENHRY and CDR2 SYGVKD. The CDR3 has 14 residues. V was clipped by 8 bases and J by 2 bases; unmatched bases: 7. The CDR3 DNA is TGTGCCATCGCCGGGACAGCCAACACAGATACGCAGTATTTT. This encodes CAIAGTANTDTQYF.